This T cell receptor (beta chain) was sequenced during a study of graft-versus-host responses after intestinal transplantation. Study overall: Multivisceral, liver-intestinal, or isolated intestinal grafts went to recipients. For 2 to 4 years after anti-thymocyte globulin induction, all recipients took tacrolimus and steroids.

Study findings and constraints: Individuals carrying graft-donor T cell macrochimerism showed high graft-versus-host to host-versus-graft clonal ratios in allografts.

As regards this clone: The antigen is not known.

Profiled with immunoSEQ multiplex PCR; TCRdb holds only in-frame clones, not every one. This table has fewer than 120,000 clones, about 94% appearing once. Trimming removed 0 bases from V and 4 bases from J, with 4 bases in between. The germline V gene encodes CDR1 SGHRS and CDR2 YFSETQ. This CDR3 contains 12 residues. The clonotype originates from a human donor who received an intestinal transplant. V gene TRBV5-1 combines with J gene TRBJ1-1; D gene unclear. The sample here was unstimulated CD8+ T cells sorted from spleen or lymph node cells, taken before intestinal transplant. CDR3 sequence reads: CASSLEITEAFF. The CDR3 coding sequence is TGCGCCAGCAGCTTGGAGATCACTGAAGCTTTCTTT.